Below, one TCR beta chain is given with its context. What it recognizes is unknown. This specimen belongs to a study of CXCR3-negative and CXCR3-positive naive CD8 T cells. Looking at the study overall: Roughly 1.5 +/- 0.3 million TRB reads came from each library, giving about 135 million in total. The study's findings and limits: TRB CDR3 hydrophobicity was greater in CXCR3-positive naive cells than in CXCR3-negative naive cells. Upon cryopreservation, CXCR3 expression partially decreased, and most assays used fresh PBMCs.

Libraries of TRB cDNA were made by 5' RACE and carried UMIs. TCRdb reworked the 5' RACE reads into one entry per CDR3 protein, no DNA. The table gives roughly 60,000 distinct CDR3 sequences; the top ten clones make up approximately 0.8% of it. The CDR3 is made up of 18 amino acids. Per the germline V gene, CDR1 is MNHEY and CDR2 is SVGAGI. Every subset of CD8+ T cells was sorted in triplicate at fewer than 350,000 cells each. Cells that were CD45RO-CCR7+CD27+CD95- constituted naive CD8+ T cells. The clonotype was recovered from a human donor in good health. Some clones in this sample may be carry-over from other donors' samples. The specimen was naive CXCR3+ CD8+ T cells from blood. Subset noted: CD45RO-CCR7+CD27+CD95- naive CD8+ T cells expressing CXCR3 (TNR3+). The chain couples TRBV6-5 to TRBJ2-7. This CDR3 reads CASSYSGEVTYASYEQYF.